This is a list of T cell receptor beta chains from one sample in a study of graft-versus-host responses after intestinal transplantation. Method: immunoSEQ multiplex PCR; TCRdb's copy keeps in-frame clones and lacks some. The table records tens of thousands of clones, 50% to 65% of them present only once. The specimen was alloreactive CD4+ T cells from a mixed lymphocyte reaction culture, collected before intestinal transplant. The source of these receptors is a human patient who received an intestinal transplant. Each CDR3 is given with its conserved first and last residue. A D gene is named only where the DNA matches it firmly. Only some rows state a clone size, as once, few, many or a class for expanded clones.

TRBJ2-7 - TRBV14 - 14 CASSQRDNTYEQYF TGTGCCAGCAGCCAGAGGGACAACACCTACGAGCAGTACTTC
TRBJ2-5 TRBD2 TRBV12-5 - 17 CASGLPKRGGFPETQYF TGTGCTAGTGGTTTGCCCAAGCGGGGGGGATTTCCAGAGACCCAGTACTTC
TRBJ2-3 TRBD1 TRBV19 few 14 CASSIWDRADTQYF TGTGCCAGTAGTATCTGGGACAGGGCAGATACGCAGTATTTT
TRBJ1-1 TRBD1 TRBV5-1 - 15 CASSLTGGAGTEAFF TGCGCCAGCAGCCTAACAGGGGGCGCAGGGACTGAAGCTTTCTTT
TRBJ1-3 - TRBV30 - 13 CAWSTVSGNTIYF TGTGCCTGGAGTACGGTTTCTGGAAACACCATATATTTT
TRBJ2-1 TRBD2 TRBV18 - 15 CASSHGTRSYNEQFF TGTGCCAGCTCACACGGGACTAGGAGTTACAATGAGCAGTTCTTC
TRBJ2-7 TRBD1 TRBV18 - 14 CASSPWDRDGEQYF TGTGCCAGCTCACCTTGGGACAGGGATGGCGAGCAGTACTTC
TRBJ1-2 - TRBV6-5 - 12 CASGGSNYGYTF TGTGCCAGCGGTGGCAGTAACTATGGCTACACCTTC
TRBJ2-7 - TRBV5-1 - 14 CASSLGGANYEQYF TGCGCCAGCAGCTTGGGCGGGGCAAACTACGAGCAGTACTTC
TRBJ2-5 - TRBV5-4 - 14 CASSGGLPPETQYF TGTGCCAGTTCTGGGGGACTCCCTCCGGAGACCCAGTACTTC
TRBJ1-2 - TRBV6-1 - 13 CASRLTANYGYTF TGTGCCAGCAGACTGACAGCTAACTATGGCTACACCTTC